The present T cell receptor (beta chain) was sequenced within a study of blood T cell repertoires in COVID-19 (dated by TCRdb to 2018 to 2020). With regard to the full study: Collaborator samples came from the United States, Italy and Spain and covered acute and convalescent phases of COVID-19. The material from the prospective study consisted of cDNA or gDNA derived from T cells, B-cell-depleted T cells, or PBMCs. Deeply sampled blood TCRbeta repertoires from subjects exposed to, actively infected with, or recovered from COVID-19 were included in the dataset. The repertoires were made available in a free public database intended to serve as a resource for research on the immune response to SARS-CoV-2. The samples were drawn from two sources: the first 160 participants of the ongoing ImmuneRACE study, and fewer than 1,500 subjects contributed by 6 global collaborators. A de-identified subject ID, COVID-19 status, age in years and sex were almost always included in the sample metadata. Where HLA class I and class II types were available, the types were taken from metadata supplied by the sample provider, not from assay-based typing. General findings and caveats noted by the study authors: The amount of clinical and demographic metadata varied by source and participant and was provided uncurated.

Between the V and J ends, shortened by 2 bases and 0 bases respectively, the junction contains 10 bases. Taken from the germline V gene, the CDR1 and CDR2 loops are MNHNS and SASEGT. The CDR3 contains 15 residues, cysteine and phenylalanine counted. Only the CDR3 portion is preserved as DNA: 45 bases, with reading frame beginning at the first base. This clone occurred a few times. No cognate antigen has been identified for it. The sample holds no much larger clone one base away, and base qualities are not on file. The immunoSEQ Assay, a bias-controlled multiplex PCR, was used to amplify TCRbeta CDR3 regions from genomic DNA. Processing in the source paper ran as follows. Within the assay, amplification of reference gene primers was used to estimate how many nucleated cells each sample contained. To quantify the absolute abundance of each unique TCRbeta CDR3 rearrangement, sequence reads were collapsed and filtered. Productive Simpson clonality was computed per sample as the square root of Simpson's diversity index over productive rearrangements. TCRdb holds this immuneACCESS table with in-frame rearrangements only. Some clones are missing; in checked studies, unresolved V genes explain under half, and the rest has no known cause. V, J and clone size were drawn from that table, and D and trimming were deduced from the DNA. This sample lists 150,000 to 200,000 clones; 80% were detected once. The biggest ten clones account for around 6.9% of the sample.

Each collaborating institution followed its own protocols to collect whole blood in K2EDTA tubes. For TCRbeta analysis, collaborators shipped samples as frozen whole blood, isolated PBMCs, or DNA extracted from either of those sample types. Sequenced: peripheral blood. The chain is made from TRBV6-1 and TRBJ1-2; 5 matching bases give a weak D call of TRBD1. This TCR was recovered from a man aged 60 to 75 with acute or convalescent COVID-19. The bases are TGTGCCAGCAGTGAATACAGACAGCCTAACTATGGCTACACCTTC. Its translation is CASSEYRQPNYGYTF.